This T cell receptor beta chain was sequenced in a study of cytomegalovirus exposure and HLA in healthy donors (dated by TCRdb to about 2017). In the study overall: An earlier analysis of some 600 of the donors reported about 280 Gb of sequence data and roughly 120 million unique TCR beta sequences obtained from about 179 million T cells. An early release covering about 600 HLA-typed donors comprised 250 to 350 gigabases of sequencing data and around 80 million unique TCR sequences. Of the approximately 400 genotyped donors, over 80% were placed in the genetic ancestry cluster associated with self-reported Caucasian donors. The study was designed to test whether signatures of past pathogen exposure could be identified by cataloging public T cell receptors. The study used immunosequencing to profile the T cell repertoires of several hundred subjects and linked those repertoires to cytomegalovirus serostatus. Along with the roughly 700-subject first cohort, a separate validation cohort of 120 different subjects was used. High-throughput TCR immunosequencing, statistical association of individual TCRs with disease status, and machine learning were combined to predict cytomegalovirus infection status. To study patterns of TCR occurrence, a later analysis re-analyzed previously published TCR beta repertoires from around 670 donors and added high-resolution HLA genotyping. In the later analysis, no new phenotypic data were used to find candidate immune exposures; instead, reliance was placed on TCR beta sequences and their occurrence across donors. To decide whether each TCR beta V gene segment behaved as functional or pseudogenic, an earlier analysis of over 500 of the donors relied on high-throughput TCR beta sequencing. Alongside the repertoire data, information on donor age, sex, ethnicity and CMV serostatus was compiled. In a later genetic analysis, genome-wide SNP genotypes for about 55% of the roughly 670 donors were used, and that subset was treated as a discovery cohort. Every repertoire in the discovery cohort had been generated on one and the same sequencing platform. Class I and class II HLA loci were covered by the typing at four-digit resolution. Typing coverage varied by locus: 629-630 donors for A, B, C, DRB1 and DQB1; approximately 500 for DQA1; approximately 610 for DPA1; roughly 450 for DPB1. Four to six DR-DQ haplotypes were handled as single units for association and clustering, since linkage in the cohort was strong. Among about 400 genotyped donors of the cohort, an average of approximately 200,000 unique TCR beta nucleotide sequences was sequenced per donor, of which 15% to 20% were non-productive. Overall results and qualifications from the work: A later genetic analysis reported fewer N-insertions in productive TCRs among donors in an Asian-associated ancestry cluster than the roughly 700-donor mean. An earlier analysis of approximately 600 of the donors showed that most TCR beta V segments appeared in productive rearrangements either about 87% or about 30% of the time, which broadly matched IMGT annotations. In the study, some 160 TCR beta chains were listed as associated with cytomegalovirus. In a later analysis, most CMV-associated TCR beta chains were found to appear HLA-restricted, with HLA associations seemingly driven largely by CMV exposure. A cluster of highly shared sequence variants was judged likely to represent a technical artifact of the sequencing pipeline. In a later analysis, the rate of TCR association differed among HLA loci, with DRB1 alleles having the most associated TCRs and HLA-C alleles having the fewest. Linkage disequilibrium might explain the correlated functional status among segregating V segments, but an unknown experimental factor could not be excluded. In a later analysis, several top co-occurrence clusters were reported to appear linked to parvovirus B19, influenza, CMV and Epstein-Barr virus. Roughly uniform sequencing depth across donors was assumed in presence/absence analyses, although this assumption may not hold. When HLA alleles, especially DR and DQ, strongly co-occurred, TCR associations were difficult to assign to individual alleles. Because HLA typing was unavailable for some donors at each locus, only the typed subset was used in association tests. A later genetic analysis associated a missense DCLRE1C variant with V-gene and J-gene trimming of TCR beta chains, and an independent cohort replicated the association. In vitro tests confirmed that a few of the cytomegalovirus-associated TCR beta chains recognize cytomegalovirus antigens. A further reported finding was that TCR beta sequences accurately predicted the HLA-A and HLA-B alleles for most subjects in the first cohort. In both the original and validation cohorts, the classifier was reported to diagnose cytomegalovirus status with high specificity and sensitivity. Around 16 rarely observed V segments, including chromosome 9 orphons, were excluded from the earlier analysis of about 500 of the donors because counts were too low. Compared with equally common non-associated chains, HLA-associated TCR beta chains in a later analysis were more clonally expanded and had lower generation probabilities. According to the authors, the approach could potentially be generalized to other disease states and immunological phenotypes. The cohort was sequenced for TCR beta chains only, and without alpha or paired-chain data the features that could be detected were limited. While some public TCRs were present in many individuals, most TCR sequences turned up only very rarely across donors. A later analysis associated about 17,000 TCR beta sequences with specific HLA alleles at a false discovery rate of 0.05. For the cohort, immune exposure information was limited to CMV serostatus.

The cohort comprised 550 to 700 healthy bone marrow donors. At the time of sampling, every cohort member was nominally healthy, though immune exposures that went unrecorded were likely present. The donor tested CMV seropositive, placing the donor among the 250 to 350 seropositive members of the cohort. Each donor provided a peripheral blood sample, and peripheral blood mononuclear cells were used for TCR beta sequencing. The Qiagen DNeasy Blood Extraction Kit was used to extract genomic DNA from the blood cell samples. Library method: the immunoSEQ multiplex PCR assay. For the multiplex PCR, a mixture combining 60 forward primers for TCR Vbeta segments and 13 reverse primers for TCR Jbeta segments was used. Amplification of the CDR3 region of rearranged TCR beta genes was performed with a multiplex PCR assay on genomic DNA. The amplified TCR beta libraries were sequenced on the Illumina HiSeq System as 87-base-pair reads. The original methods were these. A later analysis tallied tens of millions of unique TCR beta chains across the 666 repertoires, and roughly 11 million of those chains were shared by two or more donors. Raw reads were error-corrected and collapsed into unique sequences with a nearest-neighbor algorithm that merged closely related sequences to remove PCR and sequencing errors. CDR3 sequences were aligned to IMGT reference sequences to assign V, D and J gene segments. Each retained sequence needed at least a six-nucleotide match to both a V gene segment and a J gene segment. A rearrangement was called productive if the CDR3 had no stop codons and remained in frame with V and J, and every other rearrangement was called non-productive. Following IMGT convention, CDR3 was defined as the stretch from the second conserved V-encoded cysteine to the conserved J-encoded phenylalanine. The earlier analysis of fewer than 750 of the donors excluded sequences that lacked an unambiguous match to a single V gene segment. In an earlier analysis of roughly 500 of the donors, V segments were called functional above 56.7% productive rearrangements and were called segregating when the between-donor standard deviation exceeded 5%. To diagnose cytomegalovirus status from the catalog of TCR beta chain sequences, a statistical classification framework was built. A later analysis assigned V and J genes by comparing TCR nucleotide sequences with IMGT/GENE-DB human TR gene sequences. In a later analysis, CDR3 sequences and most-parsimonious VDJ recombination scenarios were assigned using the TCRdist pipeline. In a later analysis, each TCR beta chain was defined by its CDR3 amino acid sequence together with its V-gene family, and reads lacking a unique V-gene family were excluded. A later analysis removed several hundred highly shared, low-generation-probability nucleotide sequences to deal with suspected cross-contamination and a sequencing artifact. A later analysis calculated a clonal expansion index for each public chain from normalized within-repertoire ranks of inferred template counts. In a later analysis, generation probabilities were computed with a VDJ recombination model fitted to out-of-frame rearrangements, and the resulting probabilities were checked against IGoR. In a later analysis, TCR-TCR, TCR-HLA and TCR-CMV co-occurrence was scored with hypergeometric tests, and a repertoire-size bias correction was applied to TCR pairs. To estimate false discovery rates, a later analysis permuted the HLA or CMV assignments 20 times. In a later analysis, co-occurring TCRs were grouped with DBSCAN, and TCRdist sequence similarity was added when clustering was performed within HLA-allele-positive subsets. Repertoires with fewer than 30,000 or more than 120,000 public chains, plus five repertoires with anomalous nucleotide sharing, were excluded from co-occurrence clustering. The immuneACCESS repertoire file appears here via TCRdb, limited to in-frame rearrangements. These files lack a portion of the clones; in checked studies, under half of the deficit traces to unresolved V genes, and the cause of the others is not known. V and J calls and clone size are those listed in that table; D and trimming were worked out from the DNA. In all, the sample holds a few hundred thousand clones, and approximately 81% of those were seen once. Roughly 7.4% of the sample goes to the ten largest clones.

Comments on this clone: Its target antigen remains unknown. Base quality data are lacking; no much larger clone is found one base away.

What was sequenced was PBMCs. This clonotype was sampled from a woman aged 55-75 years in good health and CMV-seropositive.

CDR3 loop: CASKKGKNYGYTF. The DNA is as follows: TGTGCCAGCAAAAAGGGGAAGAACTATGGCTACACCTTC. The chain was built from TRBV21-1 and TRBJ1-2; TRBD1 was called by the table and not checked on the DNA. TRBV21-1 is noted as a pseudogene. CDR3 length: 13 amino acids, cysteine to phenylalanine. The kept DNA is CDR3 alone, 39 bases in frame from the first base.